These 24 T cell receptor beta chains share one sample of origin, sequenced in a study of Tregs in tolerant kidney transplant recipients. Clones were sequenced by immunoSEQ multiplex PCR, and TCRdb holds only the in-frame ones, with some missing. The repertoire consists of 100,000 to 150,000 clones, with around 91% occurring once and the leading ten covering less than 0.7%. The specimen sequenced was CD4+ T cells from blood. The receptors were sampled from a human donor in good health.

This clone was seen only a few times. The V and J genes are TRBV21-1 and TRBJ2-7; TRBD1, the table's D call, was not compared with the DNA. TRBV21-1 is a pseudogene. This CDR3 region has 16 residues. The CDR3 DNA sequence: TGTGCCAGCAGCAATGGATGGGGACAGGAACACTACGAGCAGTACTTC. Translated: CASSNGWGQEHYEQYF.

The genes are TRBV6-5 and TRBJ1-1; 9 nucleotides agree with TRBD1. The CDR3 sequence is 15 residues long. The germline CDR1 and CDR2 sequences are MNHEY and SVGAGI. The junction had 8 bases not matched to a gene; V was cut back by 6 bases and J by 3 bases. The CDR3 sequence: CASRPPTGGHTEAFF. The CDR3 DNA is TGTGCCAGCAGACCACCAACAGGGGGCCACACTGAAGCTTTCTTT.

This CDR3 is CASRQGAREQFF. The CDR3 DNA is TGTGCCAGCCGCCAGGGGGCTAGAGAGCAGTTCTTC. The J gene is TRBJ2-1, the V gene TRBV7-2; 8 positions agree with TRBD1. V dropped 8 bases and J dropped 10; count of bases not matched to a gene: 7. The CDR3 covers 12 residues. The germline CDR1 and CDR2 sequences are SGHTA and FQGNSA.

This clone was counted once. The CDR3 here is CASSWRRGTEAFF. CDR3 nucleotide sequence: TGTGCCAGCAGCTGGCGCAGGGGCACTGAAGCTTTCTTT. The gene calls are TRBV5-5 and TRBJ1-1; TRBD1 is a possible D gene (6 bases). CDR1 and CDR2 from the germline V gene are SGHKS and YYEKEE (reference sequence). Trimming took 3 bases from V and 4 from J, leaving 10 bases between them. CDR3 length: 13 residues.

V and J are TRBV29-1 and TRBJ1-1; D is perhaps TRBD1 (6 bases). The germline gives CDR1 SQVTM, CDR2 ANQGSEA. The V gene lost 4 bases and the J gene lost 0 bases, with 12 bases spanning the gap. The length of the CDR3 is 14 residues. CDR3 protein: CSVARAGVNTEAFF. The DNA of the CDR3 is TGCAGCGTTGCTAGGGCAGGGGTGAACACTGAAGCTTTCTTT.

The CDR3 is CASSLGAQSGNTIYF. DNA of the CDR3: TGCGCCAGCAGCTTGGGTGCGCAGTCCGGAAACACCATATATTTT. The V and J genes are TRBV5-1 and TRBJ1-3; D is uncertain. Germline CDR1 reads SGHRS; CDR2 reads YFSETQ. The CDR3 totals 15 residues. V was clipped by 0 bases and J by 4 bases, with 11 bases between them.

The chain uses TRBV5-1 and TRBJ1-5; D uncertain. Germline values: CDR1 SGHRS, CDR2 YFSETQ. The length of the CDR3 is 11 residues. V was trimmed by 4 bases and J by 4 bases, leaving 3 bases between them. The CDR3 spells CASSRNQPQHF. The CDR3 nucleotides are TGCGCCAGCAGCCGGAATCAGCCCCAGCATTTT.

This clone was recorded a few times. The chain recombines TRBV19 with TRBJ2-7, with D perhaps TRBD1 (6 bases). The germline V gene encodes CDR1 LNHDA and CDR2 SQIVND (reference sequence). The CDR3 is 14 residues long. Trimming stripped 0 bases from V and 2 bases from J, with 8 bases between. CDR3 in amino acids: CASSIDWTAYEQYF. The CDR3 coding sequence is TGTGCCAGTAGTATAGACTGGACAGCCTACGAGCAGTACTTC.

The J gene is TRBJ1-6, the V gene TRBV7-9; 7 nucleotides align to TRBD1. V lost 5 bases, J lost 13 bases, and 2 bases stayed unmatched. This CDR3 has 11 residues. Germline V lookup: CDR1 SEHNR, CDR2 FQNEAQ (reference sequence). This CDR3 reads CASSQGDPLHF. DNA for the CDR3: TGTGCCAGCAGCCAGGGGGACCCCCTCCACTTT. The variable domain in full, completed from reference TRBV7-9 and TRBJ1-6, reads DTGVSQNPRHKITKRGQNVTFRCDPISEHNRLYWYRQTLGQGPEFLTYFQNEAQLEKSRLLSDRFSAERPKGSFSTLEIQRTEQGDSAMYLCASSQGDPLHFGNGTRLTVT.

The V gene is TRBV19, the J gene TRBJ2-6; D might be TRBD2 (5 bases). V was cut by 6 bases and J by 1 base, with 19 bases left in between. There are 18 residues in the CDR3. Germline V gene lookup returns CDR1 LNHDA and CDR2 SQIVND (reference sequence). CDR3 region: CASSTGNSGGSGANVLTF. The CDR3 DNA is TGTGCCAGTAGCACCGGGAATTCGGGCGGGTCTGGGGCCAACGTCCTGACTTTC.

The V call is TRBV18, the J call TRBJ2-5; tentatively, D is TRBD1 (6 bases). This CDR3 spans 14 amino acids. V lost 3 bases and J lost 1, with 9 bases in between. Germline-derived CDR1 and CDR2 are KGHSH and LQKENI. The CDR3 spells CASSPIQGQETQYF. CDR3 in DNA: TGTGCCAGCTCACCCATACAGGGCCAAGAGACCCAGTACTTC.

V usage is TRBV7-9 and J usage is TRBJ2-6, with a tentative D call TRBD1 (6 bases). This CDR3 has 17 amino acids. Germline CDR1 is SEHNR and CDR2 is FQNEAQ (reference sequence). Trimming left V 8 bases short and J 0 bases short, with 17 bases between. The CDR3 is CASRMTGQPSGANVLTF. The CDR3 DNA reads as TGTGCCAGCCGAATGACAGGACAACCCTCTGGGGCCAACGTCCTGACTTTC. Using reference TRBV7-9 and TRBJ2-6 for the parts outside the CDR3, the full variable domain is DTGVSQNPRHKITKRGQNVTFRCDPISEHNRLYWYRQTLGQGPEFLTYFQNEAQLEKSRLLSDRFSAERPKGSFSTLEIQRTEQGDSAMYLCASRMTGQPSGANVLTFGAGSRLTVL.

In nucleotides, the CDR3 is TGTGCCAGCACTAGCGGGAGGGCCAGTTATGAGCAGTTCTTC. As protein: CASTSGRASYEQFF. The chain employs TRBV18 and TRBJ2-1, with 13 bases lining up with TRBD2. Germline CDR1 and CDR2: KGHSH and LQKENI. The J segment lost 8 bases and the V segment lost 8 bases, leaving 6 bases of the junction unmatched. This CDR3 is built from 14 residues.

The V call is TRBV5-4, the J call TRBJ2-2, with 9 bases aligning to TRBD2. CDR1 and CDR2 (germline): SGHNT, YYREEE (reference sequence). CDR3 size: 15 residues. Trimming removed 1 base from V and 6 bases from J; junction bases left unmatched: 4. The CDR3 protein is CASSLLAGPAGELFF. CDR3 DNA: TGTGCCAGCAGCTTGCTAGCGGGACCGGCCGGGGAGCTGTTTTTT.

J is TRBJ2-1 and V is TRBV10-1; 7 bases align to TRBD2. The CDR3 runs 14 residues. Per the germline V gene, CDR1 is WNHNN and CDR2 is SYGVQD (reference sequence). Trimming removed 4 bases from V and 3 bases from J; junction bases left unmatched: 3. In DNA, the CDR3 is TGCGCCAGCAGTGGACTAGCCAACTACAATGAGCAGTTCTTC. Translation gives CASSGLANYNEQFF.

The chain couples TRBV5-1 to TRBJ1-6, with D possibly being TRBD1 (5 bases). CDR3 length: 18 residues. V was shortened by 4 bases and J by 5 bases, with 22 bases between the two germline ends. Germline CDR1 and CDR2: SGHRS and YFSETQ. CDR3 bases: TGCGCCAGCAGCCGAGCCGGGACCGGCACAAGAAATAATTCACCCCTCCACTTT. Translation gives CASSRAGTGTRNNSPLHF.

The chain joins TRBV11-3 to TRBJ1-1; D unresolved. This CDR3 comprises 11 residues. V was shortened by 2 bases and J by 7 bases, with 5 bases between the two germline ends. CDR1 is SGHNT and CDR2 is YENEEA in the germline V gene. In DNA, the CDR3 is TGTGCCAGCAGCTTACGTTTTGAAGCTTTCTTT. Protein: CASSLRFEAFF. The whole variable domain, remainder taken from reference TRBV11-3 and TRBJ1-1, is EAGVVQSPRYKIIEKKQPVAFWCNPISGHNTLYWYLQNLGQGPELLIRYENEEAVDDSQLPKDRFSAERLKGVDSTLKIQPAELGDSAVYLCASSLRFEAFFGQGTRLTVV.

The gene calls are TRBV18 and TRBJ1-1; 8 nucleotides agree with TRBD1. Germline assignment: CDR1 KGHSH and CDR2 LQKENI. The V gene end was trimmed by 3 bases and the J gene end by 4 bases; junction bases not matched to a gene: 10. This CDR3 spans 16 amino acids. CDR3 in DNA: TGTGCCAGCTCACCCGTACCTGGACAGGGCGGCACTGAAGCTTTCTTT. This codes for CASSPVPGQGGTEAFF.

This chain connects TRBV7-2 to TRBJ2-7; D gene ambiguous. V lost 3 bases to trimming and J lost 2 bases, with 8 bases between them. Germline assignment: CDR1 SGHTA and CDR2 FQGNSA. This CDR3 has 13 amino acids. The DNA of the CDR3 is TGTGCCAGCAGCTTTTCCGGCCCCTACGAGCAGTACTTC. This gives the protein CASSFSGPYEQYF.

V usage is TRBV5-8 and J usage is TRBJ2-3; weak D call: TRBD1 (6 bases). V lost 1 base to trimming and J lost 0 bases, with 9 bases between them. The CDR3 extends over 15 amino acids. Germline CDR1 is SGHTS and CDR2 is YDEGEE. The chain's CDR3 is CASSLTGLSTDTQYF. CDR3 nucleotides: TGTGCCAGCAGCTTGACAGGGTTAAGCACAGATACGCAGTATTTT.

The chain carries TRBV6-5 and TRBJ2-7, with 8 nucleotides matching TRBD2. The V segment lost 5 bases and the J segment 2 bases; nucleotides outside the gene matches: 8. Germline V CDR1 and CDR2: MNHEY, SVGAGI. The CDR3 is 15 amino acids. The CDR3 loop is CASSRITSGPYEQYF. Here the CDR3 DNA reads TGTGCCAGCAGTCGGATAACTAGCGGTCCCTACGAGCAGTACTTC.

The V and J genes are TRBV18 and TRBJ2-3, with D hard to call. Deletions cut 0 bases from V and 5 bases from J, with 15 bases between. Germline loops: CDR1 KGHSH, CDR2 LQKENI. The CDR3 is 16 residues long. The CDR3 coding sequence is TGTGCCAGCTCACCACCGGGCGGCAGGAGAGGAGATACGCAGTATTTT. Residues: CASSPPGGRRGDTQYF.

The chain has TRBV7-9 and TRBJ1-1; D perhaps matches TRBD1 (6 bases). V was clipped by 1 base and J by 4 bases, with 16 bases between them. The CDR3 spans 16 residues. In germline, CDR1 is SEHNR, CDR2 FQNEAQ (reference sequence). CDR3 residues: CASSLGRTEAGTEAFF. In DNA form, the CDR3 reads TGTGCCAGCAGCTTAGGTCGGACAGAGGCGGGCACTGAAGCTTTCTTT. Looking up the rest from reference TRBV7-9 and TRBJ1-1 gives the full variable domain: DTGVSQNPRHKITKRGQNVTFRCDPISEHNRLYWYRQTLGQGPEFLTYFQNEAQLEKSRLLSDRFSAERPKGSFSTLEIQRTEQGDSAMYLCASSLGRTEAGTEAFFGQGTRLTVV.

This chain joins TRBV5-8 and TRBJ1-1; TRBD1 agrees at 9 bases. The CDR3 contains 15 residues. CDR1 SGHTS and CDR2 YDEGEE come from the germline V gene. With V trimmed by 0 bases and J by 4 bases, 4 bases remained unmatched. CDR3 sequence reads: CASSLEGTGFTEAFF. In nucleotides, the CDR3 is TGTGCCAGCAGCTTGGAAGGGACAGGGTTCACTGAAGCTTTCTTT.